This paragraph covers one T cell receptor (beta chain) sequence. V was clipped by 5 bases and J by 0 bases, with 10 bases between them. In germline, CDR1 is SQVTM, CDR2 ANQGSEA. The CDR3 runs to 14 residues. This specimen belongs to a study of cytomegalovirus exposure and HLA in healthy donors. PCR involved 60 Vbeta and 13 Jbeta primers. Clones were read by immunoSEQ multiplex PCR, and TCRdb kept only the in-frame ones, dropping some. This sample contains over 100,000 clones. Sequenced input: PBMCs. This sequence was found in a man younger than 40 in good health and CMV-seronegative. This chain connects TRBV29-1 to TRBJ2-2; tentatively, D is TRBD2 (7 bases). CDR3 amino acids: CSVSGGSNTGELFF. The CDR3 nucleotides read TGCAGCGTTTCGGGGGGCTCGAACACCGGGGAGCTGTTTTTT.